Included here is one T cell receptor beta chain sequence, with context. Its antigen is currently not known. It has no much larger one-base neighbor in the sample; base qualities were not kept. The collaborating institutions used their own protocols to collect whole blood in K2EDTA tubes. For TCRbeta analysis, collaborators shipped samples in one of three forms: frozen whole blood, isolated PBMCs, or DNA extracted from either of those sample types. The immunoSEQ Assay, a bias-controlled multiplex PCR, was used to amplify TCRbeta CDR3 regions from genomic DNA. The authors' pipeline ran thus. The number of nucleated cells in each sample was estimated from the amplification of reference gene primers within the assay. Sequence reads were collapsed and filtered to measure the absolute abundance of every unique TCRbeta CDR3 rearrangement. For each sample, productive Simpson clonality was calculated as the square root of Simpson's diversity index over productive rearrangements. In its TCRdb copy, this immuneACCESS table keeps in-frame sequences only and misses some clones. Where compared with another copy, unresolved V genes explain less than half of these, and the others have no known cause. The DNA was the basis for D and trimming; V, J and clone size are from that table. This sample comprises some 130,000 clones, roughly 86% of them detected only once. The ten largest clones capture less than 4.5% of the sample.

The record originates from a study of blood T cell repertoires in COVID-19 (dated by TCRdb to about 2020). For the study in its entirety: Collaborator samples came from the United States, Italy and Spain and covered acute and convalescent phases of COVID-19. Samples came from the ongoing ImmuneRACE study (first 160 participants) plus 1,254 subjects from 6 global collaborators. The repertoires were made available in a free public database intended to serve as a resource for research on the immune response to SARS-CoV-2. Subjects who had been exposed to COVID-19, were actively infected with it, or had recovered from it provided the deeply sampled blood TCRbeta repertoires that made up the dataset. The material from the prospective study consisted of cDNA or gDNA derived from T cells, B-cell-depleted T cells, or PBMCs. Where HLA class I and class II types were available, the types were taken from metadata supplied by the sample provider, not from assay-based typing. A de-identified subject ID, COVID-19 status, age in years and sex were almost always included in the sample metadata. The paper's findings and limits, for the study overall: The quantity of clinical and demographic metadata differed by source and by participant and was supplied without curation.

Its CDR3 holds 13 amino acids, cysteine through phenylalanine. Left in the record is the CDR3 DNA by itself, 39 bases read in frame from the first base. Trimming costs V 0 bases and J 4 bases, and their ends lie 4 bases apart. From a lookup of the germline V gene, CDR1 and CDR2 are SGHVS and FQNEAQ. The sequenced sample consisted of peripheral blood. The source is a woman aged 60-75 years with acute or convalescent COVID-19. The rearranged chain carries TRBV7-8 and TRBJ2-1, with no confidently assigned D gene. The nucleotide sequence is given as TGTGCCAGCAGCTTAGCGCGGTACAATGAGCAGTTCTTC. It is translated as CASSLARYNEQFF.